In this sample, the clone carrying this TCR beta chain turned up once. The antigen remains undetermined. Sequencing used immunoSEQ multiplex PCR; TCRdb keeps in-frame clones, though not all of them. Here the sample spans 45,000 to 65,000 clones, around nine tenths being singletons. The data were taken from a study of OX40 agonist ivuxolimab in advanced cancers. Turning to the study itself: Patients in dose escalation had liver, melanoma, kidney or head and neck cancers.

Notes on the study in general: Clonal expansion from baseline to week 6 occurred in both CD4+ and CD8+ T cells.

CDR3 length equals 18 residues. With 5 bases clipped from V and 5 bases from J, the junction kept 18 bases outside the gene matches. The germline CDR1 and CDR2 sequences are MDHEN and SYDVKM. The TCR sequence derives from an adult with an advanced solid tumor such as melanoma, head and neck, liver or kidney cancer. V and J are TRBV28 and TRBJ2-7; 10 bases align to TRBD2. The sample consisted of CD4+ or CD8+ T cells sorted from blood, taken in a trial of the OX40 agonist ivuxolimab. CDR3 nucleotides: TGTGCCAGCAGTAGGGCGCCCGCAGGGAGCGGGAGGGTCAACGAGCAGTACTTC. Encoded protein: CASSRAPAGSGRVNEQYF.